This T cell receptor beta chain was recorded in a study of blood T cells in healthy people across ages. Whole-study findings and limits: As naive T cell percentage varied, TCR beta diversity correlated strongly with it. Diversity of TCR beta per million T cells declined in a roughly linear way with age. There were more naive CD4+ cells and higher diversity in long-lived donors than in aged donors.

The CDR3 runs to 11 residues. The germline CDR1 and CDR2 sequences are MNHEY and SMNVEV (reference sequence). With regard to this clonotype: Its cognate antigen is unknown. An end of the junction differs from the germline gene, which may be a read error.

Together with a sample-barcoded 5' primer, a J-beta primer mix was included in a second PCR lasting about 6 to 11 cycles. MiXCR was run by TCRdb on the 5' RACE reads, yielding one entry per CDR3 protein. The data hold around 800,000 distinct CDR3 sequences, with roughly 25% observed a single time. These records were also assigned to another study, of T cells of mothers and their children. That source notes: The entire RNA extract went into cDNA synthesis at about 1.5 ug per 15 ul.

The clonotype originates from a boy aged 10-17 years in good health. Sequencing was done on a sample of blood. This sequence joins TRBV27 and TRBJ1-2; unclear D gene. The CDR3 here is CATKKVDGHTF. The CDR3 nucleotides read TGTGCCACCAAGAAAGTGGATGGCCACACCTTC.